Listed below are T cell receptor beta chains from one sample, sequenced in a study of CD8 T cells in ankylosing spondylitis. Using its own MiXCR run on the 5' RACE reads, TCRdb lists one record per CDR3 protein. In the table there are about 130,000 distinct CDR3 sequences, over 7% of which are singletons. The sample comprised blood, either unsorted or a sorted T cell fraction (not recorded which). These TCRs come from a male donor with ankylosing spondylitis or in good health (not recorded which). The CDR3 runs from the conserved cysteine through the conserved F or W. D genes are given only for firm matches. Size is stated for part of the rows, as once, few or many counts, or as a class when the clone is expanded.

clone_size	d_call	v_call	cdr3_length	j_call	cdr3_nt	cdr3_aa
-	TRBD1	TRBV28	17	TRBJ2-7	TGTGCCAGCAGTTTAAGTTGGGGACAGATACTCTCCTACGAGCAGTACTTC	CASSLSWGQILSYEQYF
many	TRBD1	TRBV5-1	18	TRBJ2-4	TGCGCCAGCAGCCCATTTAGTGGGACAGGGGCAGCCAAAAACATTCAGTACTTC	CASSPFSGTGAAKNIQYF
few	TRBD2	TRBV20-1	15	TRBJ2-5	TGCAGTGCTAGCGGACACGGGACTAGCCAAGAGACCCAGTACTTC	CSASGHGTSQETQYF
many	-	TRBV5-5	17	TRBJ2-2	TGTGCCAGCAGCTCCTCCTCGGTCGGGTTTAGAGCCGGGGAGCTGTTTTTT	CASSSSSVGFRAGELFF
many	-	TRBV28	15	TRBJ1-4	TGTGCCAGCACCACTCGGGGAGGGCGGCGCGAAAAACTGTTTTTT	CASTTRGGRREKLFF
-	-	TRBV20-1	16	TRBJ1-4	TGCAGTGCCGCGGCCGTGGGGCGAACGTCTATTGAAAAACTGTTTTTT	CSAAAVGRTSIEKLFF
many	TRBD2	TRBV20-1	15	TRBJ2-3	TGCAGTGCTTGGACTAGCGGGGGTCGCACAGATACGCAGTATTTT	CSAWTSGGRTDTQYF
few	-	TRBV20-1	17	TRBJ2-3	TGCAGTGCTAGAGATCGGCGCCTCCCAACCTCAACAGATACGCAGTATTTT	CSARDRRLPTSTDTQYF
many	-	TRBV3-1	14	TRBJ1-2	TGTGCCAGCAGCCAAGACGGCCGAGTCCATGGCTACACCTTC	CASSQDGRVHGYTF
-	TRBD2	TRBV20-1	13	TRBJ2-3	TGCACGATTAGCGGGAGAGCACAGGATACGCAGTATTTT	CTISGRAQDTQYF
many	-	TRBV20-1	13	TRBJ2-7	TGCAGTGCTAGAGATCTAAGCTCCTACGAGCAGTACTTC	CSARDLSSYEQYF
many	-	TRBV5-6	12	TRBJ1-2	TGTGCCAGCAGTTGGGACAACTATGGCTACACCTTC	CASSWDNYGYTF
-	TRBD2	TRBV27	20	TRBJ2-3	TGTGCCAGCAGCCAGGCGGGAGGCCAAACCCGGAGAATCGGCACAGATACGCAGTATTTT	CASSQAGGQTRRIGTDTQYF
many	TRBD2	TRBV29-1	14	TRBJ2-3	TGCAGCGTTTCCCCTAGCGGGAGGACAGATACGCAGTATTTT	CSVSPSGRTDTQYF
few	TRBD1	TRBV15	22	TRBJ2-2	TGTGCCACCAGCAGAGCTTATTTTTACGACAGGGGGGTCGCCGAGAAATTAAAACAGCTGTTTTTT	CATSRAYFYDRGVAEKLKQLFF
many	-	TRBV20-1	13	TRBJ1-6	TGCAGTGCTAGAGATTTGGGGAATTCACCCCTCCACTTT	CSARDLGNSPLHF
few	TRBD2	TRBV7-2	14	TRBJ2-7	TGTGCCAGCACGGCGGGAGGGAGCTCCTACGAGCAGTACTTC	CASTAGGSSYEQYF
many	-	TRBV28	14	TRBJ2-7	TGTGCCAGCAGTTTCAGTGGGAACTCCTACGAGCAGTACTTC	CASSFSGNSYEQYF
few	-	TRBV24-1	15	TRBJ2-5	TGTGCCACCAGTGATTTGACCCGGGGCCAAGAGACCCAGTACTTC	CATSDLTRGQETQYF
few	TRBD1	TRBV12-3/TRBV12-4	16	TRBJ2-1	TGTGCCAGCAGCCCGATCGGGACAGGGGTTTTCAATGAGCAGTTCTTC	CASSPIGTGVFNEQFF
many	-	TRBV27	12	TRBJ2-3	TGTGCCAGCAGTTTATCGCGAGATACGCAGTATTTT	CASSLSRDTQYF
many	TRBD2	TRBV29-1	18	TRBJ2-4	TGCAGCGTTGAAGATTCGCTTGACCAGCGGGATGAAAGAAACATTCAGTACTTC	CSVEDSLDQRDERNIQYF
many	-	TRBV12-3/TRBV12-4	16	TRBJ2-5	TGTGCCAGCAGTTTCTTTACGGGCCCAATAGTGGAGACCCAGTACTTC	CASSFFTGPIVETQYF
-	-	TRBV28	15	TRBJ2-3	TGTGCCAGCATGGGAACGCCACCGGAGGCAGATACGCAGTATTTT	CASMGTPPEADTQYF
many	TRBD1	TRBV7-7	14	TRBJ2-1	TGTGCTAGCAGCTTAGCAGAGGGGGCGTGGGAGCAGTTCTTC	CASSLAEGAWEQFF
many	-	TRBV7-2	12	TRBJ1-1	TGTGCCAGTAGCGGGGGTGGCACTGAAGCTTTCTTT	CASSGGGTEAFF
many	TRBD1	TRBV5-1	16	TRBJ2-7	TGCGCCAGCAGCTTGGGATCCGGGACAGAAGGCTACGAGCAGTACTTC	CASSLGSGTEGYEQYF
many	-	TRBV4-3	14	TRBJ2-1	TGCGCCAGCAGCCTTCTAAGATCGGAAGATGAGCAGTTCTTC	CASSLLRSEDEQFF
-	TRBD2	TRBV9	16	TRBJ2-7	TGTGCCAGCAGCGTAGCGGGGACTAGCGGGAGCCACGAGCAGTACTTC	CASSVAGTSGSHEQYF
many	-	TRBV11-2	15	TRBJ2-7	TGTGCCAGCAGTCCTACGTACGAGGGTCGAAACGAGCAGTACTTC	CASSPTYEGRNEQYF
many	-	TRBV25-1	14	TRBJ2-7	TGTGCCAGCTCGAGAGCAGCCAACTCCTACGAGCAGTACTTC	CASSRAANSYEQYF
many	-	TRBV10-3	14	TRBJ1-6	TGTGCCATCAGTAAGGACCCCGGCGGGTCACCCCTCCACTTT	CAISKDPGGSPLHF
many	-	TRBV14	19	TRBJ2-1	TGTGCCAGCAGCCAAGAGGGCCCCAACGTTGCTATTGGGGCCAATGAGCAGTTCTTC	CASSQEGPNVAIGANEQFF
many	-	TRBV29-1	14	TRBJ2-1	TGCAGCGTTGTGGTCCAGGCCTCCTACAATGAGCAGTTCTTC	CSVVVQASYNEQFF
many	-	TRBV5-1	13	TRBJ2-1	TGCGCCAGCAGCTTGACTATTTACAATGAGCAGTTCTTC	CASSLTIYNEQFF
many	-	TRBV20-1	14	TRBJ2-7	TGCAGTGCTAGTTTGCGGCAGGGTGTGTACGAGCAGTACTTC	CSASLRQGVYEQYF
many	TRBD2	TRBV29-1	16	TRBJ2-1	TGCAGCGTCTTAGATTATAGCGGGATAGCGTACAATGAGCAGTTCTTC	CSVLDYSGIAYNEQFF
-	TRBD1	TRBV5-1	16	TRBJ1-1	TGCGCCAGCAGCTGGACAGGGGGCCTGCTGAACACTGAAGCTTTCTTT	CASSWTGGLLNTEAFF
-	-	TRBV3-1	16	TRBJ2-6	TGTGCCAGCAGCAAAAAGCAGGTACCTGGGGCCAACGTCCTGACTTTC	CASSKKQVPGANVLTF
many	TRBD2	TRBV5-6	16	TRBJ2-1	TGTGCCAGCAGCTTATGGGCAAGCGGGACCTACAATGAGCAGTTCTTC	CASSLWASGTYNEQFF
many	-	TRBV29-1	15	TRBJ2-5	TGCAGCGTTGTAGGGGCCAGGAAGACTCAAGAGACCCAGTACTTC	CSVVGARKTQETQYF
few	-	TRBV5-1	14	TRBJ1-1	TGCGCCAGCACCAGGGAGGGGGGTGGCACTGAAGCTTTCTTT	CASTREGGGTEAFF
-	-	TRBV4-3	16	TRBJ2-2	TGCGCCAGCAGCGGACAGACAGGCTCTTACACCGGGGAGCTGTTTTTT	CASSGQTGSYTGELFF
many	-	TRBV20-1	12	TRBJ2-1	TGCAGTGTCTCCCGGGGCTACAATGAGCAGTTCTTC	CSVSRGYNEQFF
many	-	TRBV5-1	13	TRBJ2-3	TGCGCCAGCAGCTTTGGCAGGGCAGATACGCAGTATTTT	CASSFGRADTQYF
many	-	TRBV28	14	TRBJ2-1	TGTGCCAGCACTCCCACCGCGGCCTACAATGAGCAGTTCTTC	CASTPTAAYNEQFF
many	-	TRBV12-3/TRBV12-4	13	TRBJ2-7	TGTGCCAGCAGTCAGGGTGGGCCGTACGAGCAGTACTTC	CASSQGGPYEQYF
few	-	TRBV15	17	TRBJ2-5	TGTGCCACCAGCAGAGAGGACGGCCTAACCATCCAAGAGACCCAGTACTTC	CATSREDGLTIQETQYF
many	-	TRBV12-3/TRBV12-4	15	TRBJ2-7	TGTGCCAGCAGATCCGGACAGTCAAGCTCCTACGAGCAGTACTTC	CASRSGQSSSYEQYF
few	-	TRBV5-6	14	TRBJ2-2	TGTGCCAGCAGCTTTCTTAGACCGGAGGAGGAGCTGTTTTTT	CASSFLRPEEELFF
-	-	TRBV11-2	14	TRBJ2-1	TGTGCCAGCAGCTCACTAGTTCGGTACAATGAGCAGTTCTTC	CASSSLVRYNEQFF